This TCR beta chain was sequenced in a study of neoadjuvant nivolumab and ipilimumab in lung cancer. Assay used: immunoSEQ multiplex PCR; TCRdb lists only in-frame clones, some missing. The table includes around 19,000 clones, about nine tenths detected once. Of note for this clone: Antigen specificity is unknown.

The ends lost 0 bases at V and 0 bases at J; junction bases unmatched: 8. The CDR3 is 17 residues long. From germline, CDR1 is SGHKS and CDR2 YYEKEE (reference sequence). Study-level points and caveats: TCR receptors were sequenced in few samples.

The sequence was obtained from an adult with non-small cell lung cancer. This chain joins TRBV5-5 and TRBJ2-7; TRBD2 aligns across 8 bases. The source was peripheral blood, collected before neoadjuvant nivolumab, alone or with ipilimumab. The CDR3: CASSLAPGGISSYEQYF. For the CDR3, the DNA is TGTGCCAGCAGCTTGGCCCCGGGGGGGATTTCCTCCTACGAGCAGTACTTC.